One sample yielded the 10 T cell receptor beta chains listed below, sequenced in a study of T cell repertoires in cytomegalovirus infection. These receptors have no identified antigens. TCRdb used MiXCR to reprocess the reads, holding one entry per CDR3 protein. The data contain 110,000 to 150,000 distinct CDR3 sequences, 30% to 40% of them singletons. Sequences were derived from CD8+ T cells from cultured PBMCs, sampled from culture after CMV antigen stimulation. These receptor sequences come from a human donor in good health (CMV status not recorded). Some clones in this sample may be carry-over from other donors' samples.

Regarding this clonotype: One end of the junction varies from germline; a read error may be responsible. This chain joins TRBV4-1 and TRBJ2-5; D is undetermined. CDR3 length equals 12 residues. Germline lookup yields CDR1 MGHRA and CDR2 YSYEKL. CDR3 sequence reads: CAGSQNRVTQYF. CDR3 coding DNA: TGCGCCGGCAGCCAAAACCGGGTGACCCAGTACTTC.

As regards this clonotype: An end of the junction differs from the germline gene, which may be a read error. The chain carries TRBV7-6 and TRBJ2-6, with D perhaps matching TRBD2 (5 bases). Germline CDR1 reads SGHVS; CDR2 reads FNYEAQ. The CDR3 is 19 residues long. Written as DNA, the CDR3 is TGTGCCAGCAGCTTAAGGGCCCCCGGACCGAGGGCCTGGGCCAACGTCCTGATTTTC. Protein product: CASSLRAPGPRAWANVLIF.

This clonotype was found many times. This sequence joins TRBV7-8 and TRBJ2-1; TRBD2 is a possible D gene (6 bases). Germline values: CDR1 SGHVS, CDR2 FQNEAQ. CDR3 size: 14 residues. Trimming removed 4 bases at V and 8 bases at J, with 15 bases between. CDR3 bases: TGTGCCAGCAGCTCCCCGACTAGTCTCCATGAGCAGTTCTTC. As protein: CASSSPTSLHEQFF.

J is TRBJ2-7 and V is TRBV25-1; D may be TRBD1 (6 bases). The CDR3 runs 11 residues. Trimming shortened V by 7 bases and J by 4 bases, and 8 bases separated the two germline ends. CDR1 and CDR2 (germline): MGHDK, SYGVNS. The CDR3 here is CASTQGYEQYF. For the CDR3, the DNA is TGTGCCAGCACTCAGGGGTACGAGCAGTACTTC.

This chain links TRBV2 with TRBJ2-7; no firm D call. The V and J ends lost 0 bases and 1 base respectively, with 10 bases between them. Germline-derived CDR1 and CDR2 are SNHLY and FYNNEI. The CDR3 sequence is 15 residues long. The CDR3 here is CASSEALGQSYEQYF. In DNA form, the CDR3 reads TGTGCCAGCAGTGAAGCGCTGGGCCAGTCCTACGAGCAGTACTTC. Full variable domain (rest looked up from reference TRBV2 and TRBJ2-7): EPEVTQTPSHQVTQMGQEVILRCVPISNHLYFYWYRQILGQKVEFLVSFYNNEISEKSEIFDDQFSVERPDGSNFTLKIRSTKLEDSAMYFCASSEALGQSYEQYFGPGTRLTVT.

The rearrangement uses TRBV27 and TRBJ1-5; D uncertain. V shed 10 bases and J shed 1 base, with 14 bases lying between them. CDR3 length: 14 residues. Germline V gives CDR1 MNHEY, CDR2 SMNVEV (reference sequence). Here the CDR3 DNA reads TGTGCCACCAAGGAGGTCTGGAGCAATCAGCCCCAGCATTTT. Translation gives CATKEVWSNQPQHF.

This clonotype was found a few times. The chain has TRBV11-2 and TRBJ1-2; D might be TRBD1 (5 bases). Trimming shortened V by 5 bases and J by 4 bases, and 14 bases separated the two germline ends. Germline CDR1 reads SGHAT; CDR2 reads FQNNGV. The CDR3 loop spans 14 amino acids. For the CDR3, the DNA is TGTGCCAGCAGCCCTGGGACTGTAGTCTATGGCTACACCTTC. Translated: CASSPGTVVYGYTF.

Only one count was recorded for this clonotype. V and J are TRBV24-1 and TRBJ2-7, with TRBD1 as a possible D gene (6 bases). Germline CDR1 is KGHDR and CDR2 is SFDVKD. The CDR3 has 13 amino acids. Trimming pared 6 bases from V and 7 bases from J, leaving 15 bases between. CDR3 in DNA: TGTGCCACCAGTAATCCTGACAGGTCGGAGCAGTACTTC. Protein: CATSNPDRSEQYF.

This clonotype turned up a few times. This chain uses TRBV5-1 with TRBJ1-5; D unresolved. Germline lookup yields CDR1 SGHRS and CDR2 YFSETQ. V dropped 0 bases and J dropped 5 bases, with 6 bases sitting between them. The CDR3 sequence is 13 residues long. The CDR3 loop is CASSLEGHQPQHF. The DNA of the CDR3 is TGCGCCAGCAGCTTGGAGGGTCATCAGCCCCAGCATTTT.

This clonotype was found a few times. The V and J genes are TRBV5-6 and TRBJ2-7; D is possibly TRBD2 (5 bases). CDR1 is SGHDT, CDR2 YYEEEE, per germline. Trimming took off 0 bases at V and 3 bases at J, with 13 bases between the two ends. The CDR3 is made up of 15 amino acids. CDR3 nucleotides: TGTGCCAGCAGCTTGGCCTTTGAGGGTGACTACGAGCAGTACTTC. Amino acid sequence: CASSLAFEGDYEQYF.